This entry is about one T cell receptor beta chain. The sample holds a few counts of this clone. The antigen it recognizes is unknown. No much larger clone exists at a distance of one base, and base qualities are not known. Compared with germline, V lacks 0 bases and J lacks 6 bases; bases without a gene match: 5. According to the germline V gene (reference sequence), CDR1 reads LNHNV and CDR2 reads YYDKDF. The CDR3 runs 14 residues from the cysteine to the phenylalanine. The CDR3 DNA has 42 bases and is translated from base 1. Libraries were prepared through the immunoSEQ multiplex PCR assay. For the multiplex PCR, a mixture combining 60 forward primers for TCR Vbeta segments and 13 reverse primers for TCR Jbeta segments was used. Amplification of the CDR3 region of rearranged TCR beta genes was performed with a multiplex PCR assay on genomic DNA. The Illumina HiSeq System was used to sequence the amplified TCR beta libraries as 87-base-pair reads. The study's processing was this. In a later analysis, tens of millions of unique TCR beta chains were counted across the 500 to 850 repertoires, and around 10 million of these chains were shared by at least two donors. Raw reads were error-corrected and collapsed into unique sequences with a nearest-neighbor algorithm that merged closely related sequences to remove PCR and sequencing errors. To assign V, D and J gene segments, CDR3 sequences were aligned to IMGT reference sequences. For a sequence to be retained, a match of at least six nucleotides to both a V gene segment and a J gene segment was required. A rearrangement counted as productive if the CDR3 had no stop codons and remained in frame with V and J, and every other rearrangement counted as non-productive. CDR3 was defined by IMGT convention, running from the second conserved V-encoded cysteine to the conserved J-encoded phenylalanine. The earlier analysis of some 580 of the donors excluded any sequence lacking an unambiguous match to a single V gene segment. An earlier analysis of fewer than 750 of the donors classified V segments as functional when productive rearrangements were above 56.7% and as segregating when the standard deviation between donors was above 5%. A statistical classification framework was built for diagnosing cytomegalovirus status from the catalog of TCR beta chain sequences. V and J gene assignment, in a later analysis, came from comparing TCR nucleotide sequences with IMGT/GENE-DB human TR gene sequences. The TCRdist pipeline was used in a later analysis to assign CDR3 sequences and most-parsimonious VDJ recombination scenarios. In a later analysis, every TCR beta chain was defined by the combination of its CDR3 amino acid sequence and its V-gene family, and reads without a unique V-gene family were dropped. As a way to deal with suspected cross-contamination and a sequencing artifact, a later analysis dropped 592 nucleotide sequences that were highly shared and had low generation probability. For each public chain, a later analysis derived a clonal expansion index from normalized ranks of inferred template counts within each repertoire. A later analysis computed generation probabilities with a VDJ recombination model fitted to out-of-frame rearrangements, and checked the results against IGoR. A later analysis scored TCR-TCR, TCR-HLA and TCR-CMV co-occurrence with hypergeometric tests, applying a repertoire-size bias correction to TCR pairs. In a later analysis, false discovery rates were estimated by permuting HLA or CMV assignments 20 times. A later analysis grouped co-occurring TCRs with DBSCAN, adding TCRdist sequence similarity when clustering within HLA-allele-positive subsets. Co-occurrence clustering excluded repertoires with fewer than 30,000 or more than 120,000 public chains, plus five with anomalous nucleotide sharing. What TCRdb holds here is the immuneACCESS table cut down to in-frame rearrangements. Part of the clones is not present; checked against another copy, under half of the missing clones reflect an unresolved V gene, and the others are unexplained. V and J calls plus clone size are reproduced from that table; the DNA served to infer D and trimming. The sample table shows some 98,000 clones, and roughly 80% are seen once. The ten largest account for approximately 10% of the sample.

The cohort was made up of roughly 670 healthy bone marrow donors. At the time of sampling, all cohort members were nominally healthy, though unrecorded immune exposures were likely present. Of the 700 or so cohort members, more than 250 had a positive CMV serostatus and 350 to 450 had a negative one, while no CMV serostatus was recorded for the donor. Every donor gave a peripheral blood sample, and the peripheral blood mononuclear cells from that sample were used for TCR beta sequencing. Genomic DNA extraction from the blood cell samples was performed with the Qiagen DNeasy Blood Extraction Kit. The data stem from a study of cytomegalovirus exposure and HLA in healthy donors (dated by TCRdb to 2015 to 2018). With regard to the full study: According to an earlier analysis of 550 to 750 of the donors, about 180 million T cells yielded 117 million unique TCR beta sequences and 276 Gb of sequence data. Donor age, sex, ethnicity and CMV serostatus were collected together with the repertoire data. In an earlier analysis of about 590 of the donors, high-throughput TCR beta sequencing was used to judge whether each TCR beta V gene segment behaved as functional or pseudogenic. Rather than drawing on any new phenotypic data, the later analysis identified candidate immune exposures from TCR beta sequences and the way those sequences occurred across donors. Of the roughly 410 genotyped donors, roughly 80% were placed in the genetic ancestry cluster associated with self-reported Caucasian donors. A separate validation cohort of over a hundred different subjects was used in addition to the approximately 670-subject first cohort. Using immunosequencing, the study profiled T cell repertoires from some 670 subjects and related those repertoires to cytomegalovirus serostatus. In a later genetic analysis, genome-wide SNP genotypes for about 55% of the roughly 700 donors were used, and that subset was treated as a discovery cohort. Around 320 gigabases of sequencing data and 78 million or so unique TCR sequences were included in an early release covering roughly 700 HLA-typed donors. Typing coverage varied by locus: about 620-640 donors for A, B, C, DRB1 and DQB1; approximately 500 for DQA1; more than 600 for DPA1; approximately 450 for DPB1. Four to six DR-DQ haplotypes were handled as single units for association and clustering because linkage in the cohort was strong. High-throughput TCR immunosequencing, statistical association of individual TCRs with disease status, and machine learning were combined to predict cytomegalovirus infection status. Every repertoire in the discovery cohort had been generated on one and the same sequencing platform. The study was designed to test whether signatures of past pathogen exposure could be identified by cataloging public T cell receptors. HLA typing included class I and class II loci at four-digit resolution. In a later analysis, previously published TCR beta repertoires from several hundred donors were re-analyzed and high-resolution HLA genotyping was added so that TCR occurrence patterns could be studied. Among almost 400 genotyped donors of the cohort, an average of roughly 240,000 unique TCR beta nucleotide sequences were sequenced per donor, around 20% of them non-productive.

Overall results and qualifications from the work: Strong co-occurrence of HLA alleles, especially DR and DQ, made assigning TCR associations to individual alleles difficult. The classifier was reported to diagnose cytomegalovirus status with high specificity and sensitivity in both the original cohort and the validation cohort. Some IMGT-functional V segments, including TRBV6-2 and TRBV6-3, could not be distinguished by the 87-base-pair reads and were therefore excluded. A cluster of highly shared sequence variants was judged likely to represent a technical artifact of the sequencing pipeline. In vitro tests confirmed that a few of the cytomegalovirus-associated TCR beta chains recognize cytomegalovirus antigens. In a later analysis, HLA-associated TCR beta chains showed more clonal expansion and lower generation probabilities than non-associated chains that were equally common. An earlier analysis of approximately 570 of the donors showed that most TCR beta V segments appeared in productive rearrangements either about 87% or about 30% of the time, which broadly matched IMGT annotations. Linkage disequilibrium might explain the correlated functional status among segregating V segments, but an unknown experimental factor could not be excluded. Roughly uniform sequencing depth across donors was assumed in presence/absence analyses, although this assumption may not hold. A further reported finding was that TCR beta sequences accurately predicted the HLA-A and HLA-B alleles for most subjects in the first cohort. In a later analysis, the rate of TCR association differed among HLA loci, with DRB1 alleles having the most associated TCRs and HLA-C alleles having the fewest. The earlier analysis of fewer than 750 of the donors excluded some 15 rarely observed V segments, including chromosome 9 orphons, because counts were too low. At a false discovery rate of 0.05, a later analysis linked under 20,000 TCR beta sequences to specific HLA alleles. A later genetic analysis reported fewer N-insertions in productive TCRs among donors in an Asian-associated ancestry cluster than the approximately 700-donor mean. In a later genetic analysis, a missense DCLRE1C variant was associated with V-gene and J-gene trimming of TCR beta chains, and the association was replicated in an independent cohort. Several of the top co-occurrence clusters appeared to be linked to parvovirus B19, influenza, CMV and Epstein-Barr virus, according to a later analysis. Most CMV-associated TCR beta chains appeared to be HLA-restricted in a later analysis, and the HLA associations seemed to be driven largely by CMV exposure. The only immune exposure information available for the cohort was CMV serostatus. While some public TCRs were present in many individuals, most TCR sequences turned up only very rarely across donors. The authors suggested that the approach could potentially be extended to other disease states and immunological phenotypes. In the study, 164 TCR beta chains were listed as associated with cytomegalovirus. This cohort had only TCR beta chains sequenced, and the lack of alpha or paired-chain data limited which features could be detected. Because some donors lacked HLA typing at each locus, the association tests relied only on the typed subset.

The specimen sequenced was PBMCs. This receptor was obtained from a human donor in good health. Recombination joined TRBV15 with TRBJ2-7; the central 7 bases match TRBD1. The DNA sequence is as follows: TGTGCCACCAGCAGAGATTTCGAGGGGGCCGAGCAGTACTTC. Translation gives CATSRDFEGAEQYF. Extended through the reference TRBV15 and TRBJ2-7 proteins, this CDR3 yields the full variable domain: DAMVIQNPRYQVTQFGKPVTLSCSQTLNHNVMYWYQQKSSQAPKLLFHYYDKDFNNEADTPDNFQSRRPNTSFCFLDIRSPGLGDTAMYLCATSRDFEGAEQYFGPGTRLTVT.